Here is one T cell receptor beta chain with its context. The germline V gene has CDR1 PRHDT and CDR2 FYEKMQ (reference sequence). The CDR3 is 18 residues long. V lost 0 bases, J lost 2 bases, and 19 bases lay in between. This entry is derived from a study of CD8 T cells in Susac syndrome. RNA was extracted with the RNeasy kit, and a quantity of roughly 0.5 to 1 ug was reverse transcribed using random hexamers. TCRdb redid the calling of the immunoSEQ multiplex PCR reads with MiXCR, one entry per CDR3 protein. The sample consists of 95,000 or so distinct CDR3 sequences, 90% to 95% of them appearing once.

The source material was CD8+ T cells from PBMCs. This clonotype originated in a human donor in good health. The chain carries TRBV13 and TRBJ1-2; D uncertain. The CDR3 sequence: CASSLGGRENIRNYGYTF. As DNA, the CDR3 is TGTGCCAGCAGCTTAGGTGGTCGGGAGAACATCCGGAACTATGGCTACACCTTC.